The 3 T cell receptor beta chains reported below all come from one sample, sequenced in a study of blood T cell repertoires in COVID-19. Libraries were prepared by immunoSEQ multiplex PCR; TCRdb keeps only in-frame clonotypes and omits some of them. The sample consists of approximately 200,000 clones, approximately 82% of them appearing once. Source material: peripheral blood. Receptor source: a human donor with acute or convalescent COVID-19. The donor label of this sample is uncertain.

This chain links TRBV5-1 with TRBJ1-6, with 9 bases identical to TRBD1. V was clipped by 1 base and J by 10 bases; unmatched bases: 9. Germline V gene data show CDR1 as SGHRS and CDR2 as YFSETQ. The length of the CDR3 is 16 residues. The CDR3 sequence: CASSLPTDRGKSPLHF. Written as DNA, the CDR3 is TGCGCCAGCAGCTTGCCTACGGACAGGGGAAAGTCACCCCTCCACTTT. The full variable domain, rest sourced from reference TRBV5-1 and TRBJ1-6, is KAGVTQTPRYLIKTRGQQVTLSCSPISGHRSVSWYQQTPGQGLQFLFEYFSETQRNKGNFPGRFSGRQFSNSRSEMNVSTLELGDSALYLCASSLPTDRGKSPLHFGNGTRLTVT.

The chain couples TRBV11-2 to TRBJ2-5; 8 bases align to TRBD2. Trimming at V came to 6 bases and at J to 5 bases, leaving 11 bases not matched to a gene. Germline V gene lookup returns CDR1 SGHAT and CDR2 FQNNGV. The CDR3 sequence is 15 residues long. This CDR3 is CASSLSGTEAETQYF. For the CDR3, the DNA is TGTGCCAGCAGTCTTAGCGGGACCGAGGCGGAGACCCAGTACTTC.

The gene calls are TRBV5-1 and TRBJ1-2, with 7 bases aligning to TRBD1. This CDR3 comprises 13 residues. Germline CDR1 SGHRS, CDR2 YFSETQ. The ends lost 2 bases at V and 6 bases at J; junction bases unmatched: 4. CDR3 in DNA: TGCGCCAGCAGCTTTGGGACAGAAAATGGCTACACCTTC. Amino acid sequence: CASSFGTENGYTF.